This entry describes one T cell receptor (beta chain). This clonotype was seen ten or more times. There is no known antigen for this receptor. No clone much larger than this one lies a single base away; base qualities are absent. The sample's time point label, in plain terms: technical triplicate 2. For the unsorted PBMC libraries, 2 million PBMCs were stored in RNAlater at -80 degrees C until RNA extraction and were used to generate the libraries. Peripheral blood was subjected to Ficoll-Hypaque density gradient centrifugation to isolate PBMCs, which were then cryopreserved in liquid nitrogen. The CDR3 measures 14 amino acids from cysteine to phenylalanine. The entry retains the CDR3 DNA only, 42 bases that are in frame from base 1. Per the germline V gene (reference sequence), LGHDT is the CDR1 and YNNKEL is the CDR2. V was cut back by 4 bases and J by 5 bases, leaving a gap of 14 bases between them.

cDNA was synthesized by template-switch 5'RACE using a primer with a 10-nucleotide random unique molecular identifier that tagged each TCR transcript. Each sequencing run produced over 180 million TCR-beta sequences covering 15-18 subjects. Total RNA was extracted with the RNeasy kit. The KAPA Real-time Library Amplification kit was used to amplify TCR-beta VDJ regions with primers for the TCR constant region and the 5'RACE anchor. Sample indexes and Illumina adaptors were added in a first PCR, after which library yield was increased in a second PCR. After Ampure bead purification, the roughly 650 bp TCR product was size-selected on a 2% E-gel SizeSelection system. Library quality was checked on a Bioanalyzer, concentration was measured with Qubit, and libraries were quantified with the Kapa Library Quantification kit before pooling. Paired-end 2 x 150 bp sequencing of the libraries was performed on an Illumina HiSeq 2500. To increase sequence diversity, roughly 24-30% phiX was spiked into each library pool. The study's own analysis went as follows. Quality-filtered reads were processed with the UMI-based MiGEC pipeline, and over 85% of raw TCR sequences were removed by the MiGEC pipeline during error correction. IMGT germline references were used for alignment of VDJ genes, and clonotypes were defined by a unique CDR3 amino acid sequence together with V-J genes. Clonal expansion, Shannon diversity, and CDR3 relatedness (CalcPairwiseDistances, ClusterSamples) were evaluated with VDJtools, and phylogenetic trees were built with CLCbio workbench. Expanded clones were defined as having at least 8 unique UMIs, based on coefficient-of-variation modelling across technical triplicates. TCRdb itself trimmed the public reads at Q25 with fastp, ran MiXCR and retained productive beta chains. Every CDR3 protein is listed once, alongside the most common genes and DNA of its rows. TCRdb's processing, not the authors', yielded these V and J calls. The sample table contains about 59,000 distinct CDR3 sequences; only one count was recorded for 24% of them. Jointly, the top ten make up less than 6% of the sample.

This specimen comes from a study of neurological immune-mediated disorders (dated by TCRdb to between 2018 and 2021). For the wider study: Peripheral blood TCR-beta repertoires from patients with HTLV-I-associated myelopathy (HAM/TSP), patients with multiple sclerosis, and healthy controls were compared in the study using UMI-based sequencing. Alongside PBMC samples, the set of some 97 TCR-beta libraries contained longitudinal samples, technical triplicates, and paired CD4+ and CD8+ T-cell subsets that had been sorted. Technical triplicate libraries were sequenced to precisely calculate the variability in frequency of each individual clone. The cohort comprised around 70 subjects: 15 or so HAM/TSP patients, some 34 multiple sclerosis patients and 20 or so healthy controls.

Here is what the overall study found, with its caveats: Across subjects, expanded clones never shared an identical CDR3 amino acid sequence, which suggests that the TCR-beta repertoires in every group were private. TCR clonal expansion was greatest in HAM/TSP patients and smallest in MS patients, who ranked below even healthy controls.

This receptor was taken from a man aged 55 to 70 with HTLV-1-associated myelopathy (HAM/TSP). Sequencing was done on a sample of PBMCs. The chain was built from TRBV3-1 and TRBJ1-2; the D gene cannot be resolved reliably. The DNA sequence reads TGTGCCAGCAGCCCCCCCGGGGTGAGTTATGGCTACACCTTC. Its product reads: CASSPPGVSYGYTF. With all but the CDR3 taken from the reference TRBV3-1 and TRBJ1-2 genes, the full variable domain is: DTAVSQTPKYLVTQMGNDKSIKCEQNLGHDTMYWYKQDSKKFLKIMFSYNNKELIINETVPNRFSPKSPDKAHLNLHINSLELGDSAVYFCASSPPGVSYGYTFGSGTRLTVV.